This T cell receptor (beta chain) was recovered during a study of cytomegalovirus exposure and HLA in healthy donors. As for this clone: What it binds is not known.

Sequencing was performed with immunoSEQ multiplex PCR; in TCRdb, only in-frame clones are kept and a portion is missing. The sample lists 200,000 to 250,000 clones; around four fifths were seen once. General study findings and limits: Researchers counted 164 TCR beta chains as cytomegalovirus-associated. Per published reports, the classifier diagnosed cytomegalovirus status with high specificity and sensitivity. First-cohort TCR clusters were later found to tend to co-occur in the roughly 130 validation repertoires. Whilst most TCR sequences proved rare, a subset of public TCRs occurred across many donors.

Trimming cost V 0 bases and J 13 bases, with 12 bases left between them. CDR1 is MGHRA, CDR2 YSYEKL, per germline. This CDR3 is built from 13 residues. This TCR derives from a woman aged 25 to 39 in good health and CMV-seropositive. The chain couples TRBV4-1 to TRBJ1-4; D not resolved. Input material: PBMCs. CDR3 protein: CASSQENRNSLFF. The CDR3 DNA sequence: TGCGCCAGCAGCCAAGAAAATCGCAATTCACTGTTTTTT.